This paragraph reports one TCR beta chain. Method: immunoSEQ multiplex PCR; TCRdb's copy keeps in-frame clones and lacks some. The sample lists approximately 110,000 clones; around 92% were seen once. This sample is part of a study of T cell responses to AZD1222 COVID-19 vaccine. Trimming left V 3 bases short and J 2 bases short, with 14 bases between. Germline V gives CDR1 GTSNPN, CDR2 SVGIG (reference sequence). The CDR3 spans 14 residues. Sequencing used peripheral blood, obtained on day 0 of AZD1222 vaccination. The J gene is TRBJ2-7, the V gene TRBV30; no clear D gene. The source of this sequence is an adult in good health. The CDR3 nucleotides are TGTGCCTGGAGATGGGGATCTTCGGCCTACGAGCAGTACTTC. It yields the protein CAWRWGSSAYEQYF.